This is a list of T cell receptor beta chains from one sample in a study of blood T cell repertoires in COVID-19. Using immunoSEQ multiplex PCR, the repertoire was profiled, and TCRdb retains in-frame clones only, with some absent. The sample shows fewer than 250,000 clones, roughly 80% of them seen only once. The sample comprised PBMCs or T cells enriched from blood (not recorded which). Source of these receptors: a woman aged 30 to 39 who had recovered from COVID-19. The CDR3 runs from the conserved cysteine through the conserved F or W. Each record gives: V gene, D gene, J gene, clone size, CDR3 DNA, CDR3 protein. D genes are given only for firm matches. Expanded clones get a size class; other rows say once, few or many, or leave the size out.

v_call: TRBV5-4
d_call: TRBD1
j_call: TRBJ1-2
clone_size: few
cdr3_nt: TGTGCCAGCAGCATCCTTTCAGGACAGGGTAACTATGGCTACACCTTC
cdr3_aa: CASSILSGQGNYGYTF

v_call: TRBV2
d_call: TRBD2
j_call: TRBJ2-1
clone_size: -
cdr3_nt: TGTGCCAGCAGTGATACGGGGACTAGGCCGTCAGATGAGCAGTTCTTC
cdr3_aa: CASSDTGTRPSDEQFF

v_call: TRBV6-5
d_call: -
j_call: TRBJ1-2
clone_size: -
cdr3_nt: TGTGCCAGCAGCCAACGACCCAGGAACTATGGCTACACCTTC
cdr3_aa: CASSQRPRNYGYTF

v_call: TRBV4-1
d_call: TRBD1
j_call: TRBJ1-2
clone_size: few
cdr3_nt: TGCGCCAGCAGCCAATCAACTACAGGGGGATTCTATGGCTACACCTTC
cdr3_aa: CASSQSTTGGFYGYTF

v_call: TRBV9
d_call: -
j_call: TRBJ2-2
clone_size: -
cdr3_nt: TGTGCCAGCAGCGTATTTCTCGACACCGGGGAGCTGTTTTTT
cdr3_aa: CASSVFLDTGELFF

v_call: TRBV12-3/TRBV12-4
d_call: -
j_call: TRBJ1-4
clone_size: many
cdr3_nt: TGTGCCAGCAGTTTATCAGGGGTTGAAAAACTGTTTTTT
cdr3_aa: CASSLSGVEKLFF

v_call: TRBV20-1
d_call: -
j_call: TRBJ2-5
clone_size: -
cdr3_nt: TGCAGTGTAGCGACGCGAGAGACCCAGTACTTC
cdr3_aa: CSVATRETQYF

v_call: TRBV27
d_call: TRBD2
j_call: TRBJ2-3
clone_size: -
cdr3_nt: TGTGCCAGCAGTTTACGGTCTAGCGGGAGAACAGATACGCAGTATTTT
cdr3_aa: CASSLRSSGRTDTQYF

v_call: TRBV5-1
d_call: -
j_call: TRBJ1-1
clone_size: -
cdr3_nt: TGCGCCAGCAGCTTGATTCTGGCGAACACTGAAGCTTTCTTT
cdr3_aa: CASSLILANTEAFF

v_call: TRBV9
d_call: TRBD2
j_call: TRBJ2-4
clone_size: -
cdr3_nt: TGTGCCAGCAGCCCGGAGGAGGGTAGCGGGAGTTCGGCCAAAAACATTCAGTACTTC
cdr3_aa: CASSPEEGSGSSAKNIQYF

v_call: TRBV27
d_call: -
j_call: TRBJ1-5
clone_size: -
cdr3_nt: TGTGCCAGCAGTTTACGGGTCCTGCAGCCCCAGCATTTT
cdr3_aa: CASSLRVLQPQHF

v_call: TRBV5-1
d_call: TRBD1
j_call: TRBJ1-4
clone_size: -
cdr3_nt: TGCGCCAGCAGCTTAGGACAGGGTAATGAAAAACTGTTTTTT
cdr3_aa: CASSLGQGNEKLFF

v_call: TRBV4-2
d_call: TRBD1
j_call: TRBJ1-2
clone_size: once
cdr3_nt: TGTGCCAGCAGCCAGGAGCTTGGGGACAGGGGGCAGAGTGGCTACACCTTC
cdr3_aa: CASSQELGDRGQSGYTF

v_call: TRBV4-2
d_call: TRBD2
j_call: TRBJ2-1
clone_size: few
cdr3_nt: TGTGCCAGCAGCCTGGGACTAGCGGACAATGAGCAGTTCTTC
cdr3_aa: CASSLGLADNEQFF

v_call: TRBV12-3/TRBV12-4
d_call: -
j_call: TRBJ2-3
clone_size: -
cdr3_nt: TGTGCCAGCAGTTTGACTAGGGATACGCAGTATTTT
cdr3_aa: CASSLTRDTQYF

v_call: TRBV12-5
d_call: -
j_call: TRBJ2-1
clone_size: -
cdr3_nt: TGTGCTAGTGGTCGAACGACTGGGGGAACTATCGGGAGCTCCTACAATGAGCAGTTCTTC
cdr3_aa: CASGRTTGGTIGSSYNEQFF

v_call: TRBV7-9
d_call: -
j_call: TRBJ2-5
clone_size: -
cdr3_nt: TGTGCCAGCAGCCCGAGGCGCGGGGAGACCCAGTACTTC
cdr3_aa: CASSPRRGETQYF

v_call: TRBV11-3
d_call: TRBD2
j_call: TRBJ2-7
clone_size: -
cdr3_nt: TGTGCCAGCAGCTGGACCGGGACTAGCGGGAGGGCCGAGCAGTACTTC
cdr3_aa: CASSWTGTSGRAEQYF

v_call: TRBV27
d_call: -
j_call: TRBJ1-5
clone_size: -
cdr3_nt: TGTGCCAGCAGTTTAGGATGGGGACATCAAACCAATCAGCCCCAGCATTTT
cdr3_aa: CASSLGWGHQTNQPQHF

v_call: TRBV9
d_call: -
j_call: TRBJ2-1
clone_size: -
cdr3_nt: TGTGCCAGCAGCGGGATTAGTCGACTTAATGAGCAGTTCTTC
cdr3_aa: CASSGISRLNEQFF

v_call: TRBV4-1
d_call: -
j_call: TRBJ2-7
clone_size: once
cdr3_nt: TGCGCCAGCAGCCTGGGGGCCCCCCGCTACGAGCAGTACTTC
cdr3_aa: CASSLGAPRYEQYF

v_call: TRBV10-3
d_call: -
j_call: TRBJ1-3
clone_size: once
cdr3_nt: TGTGCCATTACAGGGTCTTTTGGAAACACCATATATTTT
cdr3_aa: CAITGSFGNTIYF

v_call: TRBV6-6
d_call: TRBD2
j_call: TRBJ2-1
clone_size: -
cdr3_nt: TGTGCCAGCAGTTACGCTCACCTAGCGGACAATGAGCAGTTCTTC
cdr3_aa: CASSYAHLADNEQFF

v_call: TRBV29-1
d_call: -
j_call: TRBJ1-3
clone_size: -
cdr3_nt: TGCAGCGTTGAAACCGGGGTGAACACCATATATTTT
cdr3_aa: CSVETGVNTIYF

v_call: TRBV5-6
d_call: TRBD1
j_call: TRBJ1-1
clone_size: -
cdr3_nt: TGTGCCAGCAGCCCGCTGGACAGGGAGCACACTGAAGCTTTCTTT
cdr3_aa: CASSPLDREHTEAFF

v_call: TRBV2
d_call: TRBD1
j_call: TRBJ1-5
clone_size: -
cdr3_nt: TGTGCCAGCATTGCAGGGGGCGGTCAGCCCCAGCATTTT
cdr3_aa: CASIAGGGQPQHF

v_call: TRBV19
d_call: TRBD1
j_call: TRBJ2-1
clone_size: -
cdr3_nt: TGTGCCAGTAGTATAGATCGGGGGAGACAGGGGGCGGGCAATGAGCAGTTCTTC
cdr3_aa: CASSIDRGRQGAGNEQFF

v_call: TRBV29-1
d_call: TRBD2
j_call: TRBJ2-7
clone_size: -
cdr3_nt: TGCAGCGTTGAAGAGTGGAGTAGCGGGAAGCTGCTCGACGAGCAGTACTTC
cdr3_aa: CSVEEWSSGKLLDEQYF

v_call: TRBV2
d_call: TRBD1
j_call: TRBJ1-1
clone_size: -
cdr3_nt: TGTGCCAGCGCCGGACAGGGCCTTCCCGCAACTAGAGCTTTCTTT
cdr3_aa: CASAGQGLPATRAFF